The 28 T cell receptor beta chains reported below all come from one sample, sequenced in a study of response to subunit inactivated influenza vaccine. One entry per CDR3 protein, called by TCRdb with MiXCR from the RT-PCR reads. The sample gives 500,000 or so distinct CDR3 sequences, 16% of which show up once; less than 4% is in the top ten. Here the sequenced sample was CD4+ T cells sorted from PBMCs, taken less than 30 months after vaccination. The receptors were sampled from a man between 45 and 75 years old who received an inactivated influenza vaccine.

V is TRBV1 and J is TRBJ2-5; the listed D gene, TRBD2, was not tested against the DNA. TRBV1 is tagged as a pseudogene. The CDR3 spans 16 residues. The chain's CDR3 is CASSEGIAGLWETQYF. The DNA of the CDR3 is TGTGCCAGCAGCGAAGGGATAGCGGGGCTATGGGAGACCCAGTACTTC.

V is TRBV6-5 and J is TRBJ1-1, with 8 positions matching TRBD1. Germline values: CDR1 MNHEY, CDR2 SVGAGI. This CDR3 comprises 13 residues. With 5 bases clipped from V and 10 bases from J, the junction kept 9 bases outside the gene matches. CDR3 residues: CASSHGQGVGAFF. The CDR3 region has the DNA TGTGCCAGCAGTCACGGACAGGGAGTGGGAGCTTTCTTT.

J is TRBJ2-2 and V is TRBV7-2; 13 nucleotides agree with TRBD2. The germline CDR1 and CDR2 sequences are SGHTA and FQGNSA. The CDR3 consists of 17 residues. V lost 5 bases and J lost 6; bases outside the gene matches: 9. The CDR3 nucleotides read TGTGCCAGCAGCCTTCAGGGACTAGCGGGGCAGGCCGGGGAGCTGTTTTTT. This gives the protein CASSLQGLAGQAGELFF.

Written as DNA, the CDR3 is TGTGCCAGCAGCCAAGTTGGAAAGGGAAGGACCAACACAGATACGCAGTATTTT. Encoded protein: CASSQVGKGRTNTDTQYF. This chain joins TRBV3-1 and TRBJ2-3; the D is unclear. CDR1 and CDR2 (germline): LGHDT, YNNKEL (reference sequence). The CDR3 spans 18 residues. Trimming cost V 1 base and J 2 bases, with 19 bases left between them.

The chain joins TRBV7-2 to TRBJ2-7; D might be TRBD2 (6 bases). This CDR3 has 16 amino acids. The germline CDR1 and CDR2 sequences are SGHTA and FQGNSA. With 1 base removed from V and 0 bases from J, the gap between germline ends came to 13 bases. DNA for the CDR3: TGTGCCAGCAGCTTAGTGGGGGGAGGAAGCTCCTACGAGCAGTACTTC. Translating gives CASSLVGGGSSYEQYF.

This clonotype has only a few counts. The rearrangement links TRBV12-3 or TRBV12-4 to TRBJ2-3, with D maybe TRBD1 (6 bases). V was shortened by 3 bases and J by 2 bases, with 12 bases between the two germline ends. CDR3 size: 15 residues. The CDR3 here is CASSLTGAYTDTQYF. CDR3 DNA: TGTGCCAGCAGTTTGACAGGAGCCTACACAGATACGCAGTATTTT.

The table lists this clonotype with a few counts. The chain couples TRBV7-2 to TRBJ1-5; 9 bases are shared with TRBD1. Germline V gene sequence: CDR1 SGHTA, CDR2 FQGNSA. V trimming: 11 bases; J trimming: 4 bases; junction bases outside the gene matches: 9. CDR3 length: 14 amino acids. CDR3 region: CARRGTGRNQPQHF. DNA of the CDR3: TGTGCCCGGCGTGGGACAGGGCGAAATCAGCCCCAGCATTTT.

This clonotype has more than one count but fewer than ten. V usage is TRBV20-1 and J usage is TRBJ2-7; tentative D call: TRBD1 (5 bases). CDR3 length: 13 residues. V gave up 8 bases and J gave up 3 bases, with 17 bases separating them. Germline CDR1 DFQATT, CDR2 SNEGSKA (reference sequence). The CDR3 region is CSFLGASLYEQYF. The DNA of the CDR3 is TGCAGTTTCCTTGGGGCCAGCCTCTACGAGCAGTACTTC.

The CDR3 here is CASSFGLAGRETQYF. DNA of the CDR3: TGTGCCAGCAGCTTCGGACTAGCGGGACGAGAGACCCAGTACTTC. V usage is TRBV7-2 and J usage is TRBJ2-5, with 12 bases that match TRBD2. There are 15 residues in the CDR3. Losses at the gene ends were 3 bases for V and 4 bases for J; bases not matched to a gene: 3. Germline CDR1 is SGHTA and CDR2 is FQGNSA.

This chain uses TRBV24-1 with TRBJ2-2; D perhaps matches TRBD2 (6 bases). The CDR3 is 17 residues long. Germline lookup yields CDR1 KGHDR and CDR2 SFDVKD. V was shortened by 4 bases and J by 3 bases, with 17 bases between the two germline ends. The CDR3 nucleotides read TGTGCCACCAGTGACCCGACTAGTCGGATCCACACCGGGGAGCTGTTTTTT. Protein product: CATSDPTSRIHTGELFF.

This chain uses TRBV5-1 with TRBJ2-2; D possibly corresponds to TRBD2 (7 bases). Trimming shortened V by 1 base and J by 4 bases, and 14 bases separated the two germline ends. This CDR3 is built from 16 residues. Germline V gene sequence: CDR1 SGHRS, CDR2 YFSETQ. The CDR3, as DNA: TGCGCCAGCAGCTTGCGAGGGGGGGCCGGCACCGGGGAGCTGTTTTTT. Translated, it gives CASSLRGGAGTGELFF.

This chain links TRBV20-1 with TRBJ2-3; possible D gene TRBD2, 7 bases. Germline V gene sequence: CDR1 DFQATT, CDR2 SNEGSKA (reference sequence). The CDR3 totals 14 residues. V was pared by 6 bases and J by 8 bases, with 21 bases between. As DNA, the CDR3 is TGCAGTGCAAGGGAGGGGGGCCCCCAGGGTACGCAGTATTTT. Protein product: CSAREGGPQGTQYF.

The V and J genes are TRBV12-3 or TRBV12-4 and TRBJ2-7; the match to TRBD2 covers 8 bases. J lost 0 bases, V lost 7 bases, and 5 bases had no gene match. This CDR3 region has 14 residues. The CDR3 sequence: CASTSSGPSYEQYF. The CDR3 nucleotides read TGTGCCAGCACCTCTAGCGGGCCCTCCTACGAGCAGTACTTC.

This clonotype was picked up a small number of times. The CDR3 loop reads CASSLDLAGGSIQYF. CDR3 bases: TGTGCCAGCAGTTTAGATCTAGCGGGAGGATCCATTCAGTACTTC. The rearrangement uses TRBV28 and TRBJ2-4; 11 nucleotides match TRBD2. The V segment lost 2 bases and the J segment 9 bases; nucleotides outside the gene matches: 6. CDR3 length: 15 amino acids. Germline CDR1 and CDR2: MDHEN and SYDVKM.

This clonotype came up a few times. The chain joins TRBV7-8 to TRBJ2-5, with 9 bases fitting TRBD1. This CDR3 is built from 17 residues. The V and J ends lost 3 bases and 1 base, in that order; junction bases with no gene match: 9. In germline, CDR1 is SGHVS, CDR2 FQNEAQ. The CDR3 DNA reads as TGTGCCAGCAGCTTGGGGGGGACAGGGCCTTCCCAAGAGACCCAGTACTTC. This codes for CASSLGGTGPSQETQYF.

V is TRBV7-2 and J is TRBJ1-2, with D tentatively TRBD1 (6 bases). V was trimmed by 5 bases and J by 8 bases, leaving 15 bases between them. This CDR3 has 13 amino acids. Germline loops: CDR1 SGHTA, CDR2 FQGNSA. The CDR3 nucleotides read TGTGCCAGCAGCCCAACAGGGATGGAGGGCTACACCTTC. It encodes CASSPTGMEGYTF.

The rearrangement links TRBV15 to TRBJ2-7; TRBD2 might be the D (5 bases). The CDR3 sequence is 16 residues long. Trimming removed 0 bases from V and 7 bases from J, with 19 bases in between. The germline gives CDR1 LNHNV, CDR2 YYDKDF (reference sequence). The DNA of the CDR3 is TGTGCCACCAGCAGAGATATTGGCGAGGGTCGTCGAGAGCAGTACTTC. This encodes CATSRDIGEGRREQYF.

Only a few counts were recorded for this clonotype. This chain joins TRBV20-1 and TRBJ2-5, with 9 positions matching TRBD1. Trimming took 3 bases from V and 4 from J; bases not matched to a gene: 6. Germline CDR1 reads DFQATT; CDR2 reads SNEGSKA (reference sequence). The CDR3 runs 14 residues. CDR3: CSASHRGHRETQYF. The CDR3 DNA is TGCAGTGCTAGTCACAGGGGGCATCGAGAGACCCAGTACTTC.

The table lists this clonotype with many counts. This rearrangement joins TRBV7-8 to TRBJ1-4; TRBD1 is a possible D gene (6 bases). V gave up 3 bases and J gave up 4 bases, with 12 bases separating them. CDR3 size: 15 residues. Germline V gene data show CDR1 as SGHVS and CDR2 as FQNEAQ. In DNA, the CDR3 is TGTGCCAGCAGCTTCGAGGGGGGGCGTAATGAAAAACTGTTTTTT. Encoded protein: CASSFEGGRNEKLFF.

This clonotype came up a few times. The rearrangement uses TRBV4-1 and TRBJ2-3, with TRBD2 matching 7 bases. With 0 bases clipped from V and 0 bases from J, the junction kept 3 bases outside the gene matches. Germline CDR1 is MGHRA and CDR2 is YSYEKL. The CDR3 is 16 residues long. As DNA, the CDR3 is TGCGCCAGCAGCCAAGAAGGGACTATTAGCACAGATACGCAGTATTTT. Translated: CASSQEGTISTDTQYF.

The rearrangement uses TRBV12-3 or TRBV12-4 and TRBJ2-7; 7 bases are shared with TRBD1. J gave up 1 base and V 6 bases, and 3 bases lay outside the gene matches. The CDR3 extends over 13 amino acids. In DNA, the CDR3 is TGTGCCAGCAGACAGACAGGGTCCTACGAGCAGTACTTC. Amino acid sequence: CASRQTGSYEQYF.

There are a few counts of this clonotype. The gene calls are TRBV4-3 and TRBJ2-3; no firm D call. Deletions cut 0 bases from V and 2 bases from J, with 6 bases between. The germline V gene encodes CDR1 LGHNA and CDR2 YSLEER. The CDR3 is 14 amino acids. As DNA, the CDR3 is TGCGCCAGCAGCCAAGATGCGAACACAGATACGCAGTATTTT. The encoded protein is CASSQDANTDTQYF.

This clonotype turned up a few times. The CDR3 DNA reads as TGCAGTGCTAGAGATTCAGGGTTTATGAACACTGAAGCTTTCTTT. This encodes CSARDSGFMNTEAFF. The chain combines TRBV20-1 with TRBJ1-1; D perhaps matches TRBD1 (5 bases). V lost 0 bases, J lost 0 bases, and 11 bases lay in between. The germline V gene has CDR1 DFQATT and CDR2 SNEGSKA (reference sequence). The CDR3 has 15 residues.

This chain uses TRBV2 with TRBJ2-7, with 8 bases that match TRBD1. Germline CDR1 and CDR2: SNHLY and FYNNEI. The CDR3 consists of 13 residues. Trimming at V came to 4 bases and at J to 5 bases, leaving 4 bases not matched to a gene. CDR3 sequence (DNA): TGTGCCAGCAGTGCAAGGACAGGGAACGAGCAGTACTTC. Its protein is CASSARTGNEQYF.

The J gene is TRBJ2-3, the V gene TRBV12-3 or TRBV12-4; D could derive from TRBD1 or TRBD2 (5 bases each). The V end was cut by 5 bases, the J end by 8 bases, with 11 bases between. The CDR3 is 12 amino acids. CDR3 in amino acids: CASSPLRGTQYF. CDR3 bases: TGTGCCAGCAGTCCCCTGAGGGGTACGCAGTATTTT.

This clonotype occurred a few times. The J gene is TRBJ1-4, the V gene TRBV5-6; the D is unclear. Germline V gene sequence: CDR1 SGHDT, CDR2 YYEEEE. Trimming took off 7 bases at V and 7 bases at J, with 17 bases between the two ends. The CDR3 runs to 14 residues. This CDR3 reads CASGAYREIEKLFF. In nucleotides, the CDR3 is TGTGCCAGCGGAGCTTATAGGGAGATTGAAAAACTGTTTTTT.

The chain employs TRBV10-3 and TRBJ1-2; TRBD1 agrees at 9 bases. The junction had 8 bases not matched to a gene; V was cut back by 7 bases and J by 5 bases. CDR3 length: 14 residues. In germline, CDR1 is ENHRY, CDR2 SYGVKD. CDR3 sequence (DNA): TGTGCCATCAAGCCGGGACAGGGTGATTATGGCTACACCTTC. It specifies CAIKPGQGDYGYTF.

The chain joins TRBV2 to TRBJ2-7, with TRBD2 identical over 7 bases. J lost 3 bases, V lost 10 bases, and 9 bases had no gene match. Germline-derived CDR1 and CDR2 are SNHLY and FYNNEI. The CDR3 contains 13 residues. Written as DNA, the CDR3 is TGTGCCACCCAAGGAAGCGGGAACTACGAGCAGTACTTC. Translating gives CATQGSGNYEQYF.